This T cell receptor (beta chain) was captured by sequencing in a study of molecular identifiers for immune sequencing clone quantification. TCRdb re-called the PCR reads with MiXCR, one entry per CDR3 protein. In the table there are a few hundred thousand distinct CDR3 sequences, about 22% of which are singletons. In germline, CDR1 is SGHTA, CDR2 FQGNSA. The V end was cut by 2 bases, the J end by 0 bases, with 8 bases between. The CDR3 covers 15 residues. This clonotype was counted at least ten times. Sequenced material: naive CD8+ T cells from blood, with Jurkat cell RNA spiked in. Regarding subset: FACS-sorted CD8+CD4-CCR7+CD45RA+ naive T cells. This chain joins TRBV7-2 and TRBJ2-1; no reliable D call. The TCR originated in a human donor in good health. Some libraries in this study had Jurkat cell RNA spiked in. CDR3 nucleotides: TGTGCCAGCAGCTTACCCTATACCTCCTACAATGAGCAGTTCTTC. Translated: CASSLPYTSYNEQFF.